The rows below give T cell receptor beta chains drawn from one sample of a study of blood T cell repertoires in COVID-19. Measured with immunoSEQ multiplex PCR; TCRdb has only the in-frame clones, and not every one. The sample records about 76,000 clones, roughly 85% being singletons. The sample was peripheral blood. The receptor set was obtained from a man between 60 and 70 years old with COVID-19, enrolled during active disease. CDR3s include the opening cysteine and the closing phenylalanine or tryptophan. A D gene is named only where the DNA matches it firmly. Where a row states a size, it is once, few, many or the class of an expanded clone; other rows omit it.

>TRBV19|TRBJ1-2|once|NA
CASTWTRDSYGYTF
TGTGCCAGTACTTGGACTAGAGATTCTTATGGCTACACCTTC
>TRBV7-6|TRBJ2-5|NA|NA
CASSQLQETQYF
TGTGCCAGCAGTCAACTCCAAGAGACCCAGTACTTC
>TRBV19|TRBJ2-7|many|NA
CASSPRWTAPKHEQYF
TGTGCCAGTAGTCCTCGCTGGACAGCCCCAAAGCACGAGCAGTACTTC
>TRBV7-3|TRBJ1-2|NA|NA
CASSLTQGSGYTF
TGTGCCAGCAGCTTAACACAGGGAAGTGGCTACACCTTC
>TRBV10-3|TRBJ2-3|NA|TRBD2
CAISQILRTSGGARDTQYF
TGTGCCATCAGTCAAATACTACGGACTAGCGGGGGGGCTAGGGATACGCAGTATTTT
>TRBV18|TRBJ1-5|NA|NA
CASSPVQSNQPQHF
TGTGCCAGCTCACCAGTGCAGAGCAATCAGCCCCAGCATTTT
>TRBV7-5|TRBJ2-5|few|NA
CVRSPGRGGLEETQYF
TGTGTCAGAAGCCCCGGTAGAGGGGGCCTGGAAGAGACCCAGTACTTC
>TRBV6-6|TRBJ2-7|NA|NA
CASSYSGLSYEQYF
TGTGCCAGCAGTTACTCGGGCCTTTCCTACGAGCAGTACTTC
>TRBV5-1|TRBJ1-1|NA|NA
CASSPGGGSEAFF
TGCGCCAGCAGCCCCGGGGGGGGATCTGAAGCTTTCTTT
>TRBV19|TRBJ2-2|NA|TRBD2
CASSAGLAGAGELFF
TGTGCCAGTAGTGCCGGACTAGCGGGTGCCGGGGAGCTGTTTTTT
>TRBV5-6|TRBJ2-1|NA|NA
CASSARDRLYNEQFF
TGTGCCAGCAGCGCCCGGGATCGTTTGTACAATGAGCAGTTCTTC
>TRBV2|TRBJ2-3|once|TRBD1
CASSDDRGQTDTQYF
TGTGCCAGCAGTGACGACAGGGGGCAAACAGATACGCAGTATTTT
>TRBV7-3|TRBJ1-3|NA|NA
CASSLNFGGGNTIYF
TGTGCCAGCAGCTTAAACTTCGGGGGAGGAAACACCATATATTTT
>TRBV30|TRBJ1-3|NA|NA
CARSPGSGNTIYF
TGTGCCCGGTCCCCGGGTTCTGGAAACACCATATATTTT
>TRBV7-9|TRBJ1-6|once|NA
CASSVQGPYNSPLHF
TGTGCCAGCAGCGTCCAGGGTCCTTATAATTCACCCCTCCACTTT
>TRBV7-9|TRBJ2-1|NA|TRBD1
CASSLERRQGAYNEQFF
TGTGCCAGCAGCTTAGAACGTCGACAGGGAGCCTACAATGAGCAGTTCTTC
>TRBV6-6|TRBJ1-1|NA|NA
CASSSTGRSAEAFF
TGTGCCAGCAGTTCGACCGGGAGATCGGCTGAAGCTTTCTTT
>TRBV7-3|TRBJ2-3|NA|TRBD2
CASSLIDAGGLDTQYF
TGTGCCAGCAGCTTAATTGACGCGGGAGGGCTGGATACGCAGTATTTT
>TRBV6-5|TRBJ2-1|NA|NA
CASGLIEEQFF
TGTGCCAGCGGCTTGATCGAAGAGCAGTTCTTC
>TRBV28|TRBJ2-7|NA|TRBD2
CASATSGVYEQYF
TGTGCCAGCGCGACTAGCGGGGTCTACGAGCAGTACTTC
>TRBV21-1|TRBJ1-1|NA|NA
CASSMLNPGQGPSNTEAFF
TGTGCCAGCAGCATGCTAAATCCGGGACAGGGGCCTTCGAACACTGAAGCTTTCTTT
>TRBV4-1|TRBJ1-1|NA|TRBD1
CASSQGQGAPTEAFF
TGCGCCAGCAGCCAGGGACAGGGGGCGCCCACTGAAGCTTTCTTT
>TRBV29-1|TRBJ2-1|NA|NA
CSVGQDFNEQFF
TGCAGCGTTGGACAGGATTTTAATGAGCAGTTCTTC
>TRBV19|TRBJ1-3|NA|TRBD1
CASNRGQDGNTIYF
TGTGCCAGCAACAGGGGGCAGGATGGAAACACCATATATTTT
>TRBV19|TRBJ2-3|NA|NA
CATNPGASTDTQYF
TGTGCCACCAACCCGGGTGCTAGCACAGATACGCAGTATTTT
>TRBV5-1|TRBJ2-3|NA|TRBD1
CASSLGQGSDTQYF
TGCGCCAGCAGCTTGGGACAGGGTTCAGATACGCAGTATTTT
>TRBV19|TRBJ2-1|NA|TRBD1
CASRLGQGLPRSYNEQFF
TGTGCCAGTAGACTGGGACAGGGACTTCCAAGATCCTACAATGAGCAGTTCTTC
>TRBV19|TRBJ1-2|NA|NA
CASSSPLRQSDYGYTF
TGTGCCAGTAGTTCCCCCTTGAGACAGTCGGATTATGGCTACACCTTC
>TRBV21-1|TRBJ2-7|few|NA
CASSKDASGGYEQYF
TGTGCCAGCAGCAAAGACGCTAGCGGGGGTTACGAGCAGTACTTC
>TRBV10-2|TRBJ2-1|NA|TRBD1
CASSENRGLYNEQFF
TGCGCCAGCAGTGAGAACAGGGGGCTCTACAATGAGCAGTTCTTC
>TRBV7-6|TRBJ1-5|NA|NA
CASSLELGPNQPQHF
TGTGCCAGCAGCTTAGAGTTGGGCCCAAATCAGCCCCAGCATTTT
>TRBV28|TRBJ1-2|NA|NA
CASSPEQGPYYGYTF
TGTGCCAGCAGCCCCGAGCAGGGCCCATATTATGGCTACACCTTC
>TRBV6-5|TRBJ2-3|NA|TRBD2
CASNEVTSGPDTQYF
TGTGCCAGCAACGAGGTGACTAGCGGCCCAGATACGCAGTATTTT
>TRBV5-1|TRBJ2-7|NA|TRBD1
CASSLTSGTGNEQYF
TGCGCCAGCAGCCTAACTTCCGGGACAGGTAACGAGCAGTACTTC
>TRBV7-9|TRBJ2-1|NA|TRBD2
CANSGGASSYNEQFF
TGTGCCAATAGCGGGGGGGCGAGCTCCTACAATGAGCAGTTCTTC